The rows below give T cell receptor beta chains drawn from one sample of a study of blood T cells in healthy people across ages. TCRdb re-called the 5' RACE reads through MiXCR, storing one row per CDR3 protein. The table includes 750,000 to 950,000 distinct CDR3 sequences, 25% to 30% detected once. The data were also submitted as part of a second study, on T cells of mothers and their children.

The sequenced sample consisted of blood. Source of these receptors: a woman aged 40 to 50 in good health. Both conserved end residues are part of each CDR3. A D gene is named only where the DNA matches it firmly. Clone size is not always given. Where it is, it says once, few, many or a class for expanded clones.

length: 14
D: .
J: TRBJ2-2
V: TRBV9
size: many
CDR3: CASSVRGSTGELFF
DNA: TGTGCCAGCAGCGTAAGGGGGTCAACCGGGGAGCTGTTTTTT

length: 15
D: .
J: TRBJ1-5
V: TRBV3-1
size: few
CDR3: CASSQMRGAGQPQHF
DNA: TGTGCCAGCAGCCAAATGAGGGGGGCAGGGCAGCCCCAGCATTTT

length: 14
D: .
J: TRBJ2-2
V: TRBV9
size: .
CDR3: CASSPIGQTGELFF
DNA: TGTGCCAGCAGCCCGATTGGACAGACCGGGGAGCTGTTTTTT

length: 13
D: TRBD1
J: TRBJ2-7
V: TRBV7-9
size: many
CDR3: CASSRQQGYEQYF
DNA: TGTGCCAGCAGCCGTCAACAGGGGTACGAGCAGTACTTC

length: 14
D: TRBD1
J: TRBJ1-6
V: TRBV20-1
size: many
CDR3: CSARPGQGFSPLHF
DNA: TGCAGTGCTCGACCGGGACAGGGCTTTTCACCCCTCCACTTT

length: 15
D: .
J: TRBJ2-5
V: TRBV7-9
size: few
CDR3: CASSSRDTAQETQYF
DNA: TGTGCCAGCAGCTCGAGGGACACCGCCCAAGAGACCCAGTACTTC

length: 14
D: .
J: TRBJ1-1
V: TRBV28
size: few
CDR3: CASQAGRMNTEAFF
DNA: TGTGCCAGCCAGGCGGGCAGGATGAACACTGAAGCTTTCTTT

length: 16
D: TRBD1
J: TRBJ2-7
V: TRBV9
size: .
CDR3: CASSVVGQGAYNEQYF
DNA: TGTGCCAGCAGCGTAGTTGGGCAGGGGGCCTACAATGAGCAGTACTTC

length: 14
D: .
J: TRBJ1-2
V: TRBV7-2
size: .
CDR3: CASTRPWGEGGYTF
DNA: TGTGCCAGCACCCGACCTTGGGGGGAAGGCGGCTACACCTTC

length: 13
D: .
J: TRBJ2-5
V: TRBV29-1
size: .
CDR3: CSVVGLGQETQYF
DNA: TGCAGCGTCGTTGGGCTAGGGCAAGAGACCCAGTACTTC

length: 13
D: .
J: TRBJ2-7
V: TRBV20-1
size: few
CDR3: CSARDHISYEQYF
DNA: TGCAGTGCTAGAGACCATATATCCTACGAGCAGTACTTC

length: 12
D: .
J: TRBJ2-7
V: TRBV29-1
size: medium-sized
CDR3: CSVVSDTYEQYF
DNA: TGCAGCGTTGTCAGCGACACCTACGAGCAGTACTTC

length: 15
D: .
J: TRBJ1-1
V: TRBV9
size: .
CDR3: CASSDGRQVDTEAFF
DNA: TGTGCCAGCAGCGATGGGCGGCAGGTGGACACTGAAGCTTTCTTT

length: 14
D: TRBD2
J: TRBJ2-3
V: TRBV20-1
size: few
CDR3: CSAWAGVGTDTQYF
DNA: TGCAGTGCTTGGGCGGGGGTGGGCACAGATACGCAGTATTTT

length: 13
D: .
J: TRBJ1-2
V: TRBV12-3/TRBV12-4
size: many
CDR3: CASSFSGADGYTF
DNA: TGTGCCAGCAGTTTTTCAGGGGCGGATGGCTACACCTTC

length: 14
D: .
J: TRBJ2-1
V: TRBV5-6
size: many
CDR3: CASSLPGPYNEQFF
DNA: TGTGCCAGCAGCTTGCCGGGACCTTACAATGAGCAGTTCTTC

length: 16
D: .
J: TRBJ2-7
V: TRBV4-3
size: .
CDR3: CASSQDLGTISYEQYF
DNA: TGCGCCAGCAGCCAAGATTTGGGGACGATCTCCTACGAGCAGTACTTC

length: 15
D: .
J: TRBJ2-3
V: TRBV7-9
size: .
CDR3: CASSTYRDGPDTQYF
DNA: TGTGCCAGCAGCACGTACAGGGACGGGCCAGATACGCAGTATTTT

length: 17
D: TRBD2
J: TRBJ2-1
V: TRBV18
size: few
CDR3: CASSPPGLAGGYDEQFF
DNA: TGTGCCAGCTCACCACCGGGACTAGCGGGGGGGTACGATGAGCAGTTCTTC

length: 13
D: .
J: TRBJ2-7
V: TRBV5-1
size: few
CDR3: CASSLVRGHEQYF
DNA: TGCGCCAGCAGCTTGGTCAGGGGCCACGAGCAGTACTTC

length: 14
D: .
J: TRBJ2-1
V: TRBV5-1
size: many
CDR3: CASSLEDRVNEQFF
DNA: TGCGCCAGCAGCTTGGAGGACAGAGTCAATGAGCAGTTCTTC

length: 14
D: TRBD1
J: TRBJ2-7
V: TRBV28
size: .
CDR3: CASQTYDRDYEQYF
DNA: TGTGCCAGCCAGACCTACGACAGGGACTACGAGCAGTACTTC

length: 17
D: .
J: TRBJ1-1
V: TRBV12-5
size: once
CDR3: CASGSVLSPSMNTEAFF
DNA: TGTGCTAGTGGTTCGGTACTTTCGCCGAGCATGAACACTGAAGCTTTCTTT

length: 13
D: .
J: TRBJ2-7
V: TRBV29-1
size: .
CDR3: CSVVPPGYNEQYF
DNA: TGCAGCGTTGTCCCGCCGGGGTACAATGAGCAGTACTTC

length: 13
D: .
J: TRBJ1-2
V: TRBV20-1
size: few
CDR3: CSASNSDNYGYTF
DNA: TGCAGTGCTAGTAATTCGGACAACTATGGCTACACCTTC

length: 13
D: TRBD1
J: TRBJ2-1
V: TRBV29-1
size: many
CDR3: CSVLTGAYNEQFF
DNA: TGCAGCGTCCTTACAGGGGCCTACAATGAGCAGTTCTTC

length: 15
D: .
J: TRBJ1-2
V: TRBV7-9
size: .
CDR3: CASSLVGRTNYGYTF
DNA: TGTGCCAGCAGCTTAGTGGGCAGGACTAACTATGGCTACACCTTC

length: 13
D: TRBD1
J: TRBJ1-1
V: TRBV6-6
size: .
CDR3: CASSQGALTEAFF
DNA: TGTGCCAGCAGTCAGGGGGCTCTGACTGAAGCTTTCTTT

length: 13
D: .
J: TRBJ1-2
V: TRBV12-3/TRBV12-4
size: .
CDR3: CASRKQRAQGYTF
DNA: TGTGCCAGCAGGAAACAGAGGGCGCAAGGCTACACCTTC

length: 15
D: TRBD1
J: TRBJ2-5
V: TRBV4-3
size: once
CDR3: CASSQEGQGVGTQYF
DNA: TGCGCCAGCAGCCAAGAGGGACAGGGTGTTGGGACCCAGTACTTC

length: 16
D: .
J: TRBJ1-1
V: TRBV7-8
size: .
CDR3: CASSLEGREVNTEAFF
DNA: TGTGCCAGCAGCTTAGAGGGCAGGGAGGTTAACACTGAAGCTTTCTTT

length: 11
D: .
J: TRBJ2-7
V: TRBV7-2
size: once
CDR3: CASSRTTEQYF
DNA: TGCGCCAGCAGCCGGACTACCGAGCAGTACTTC

length: 14
D: .
J: TRBJ1-2
V: TRBV9
size: .
CDR3: CASSARTYRYGYTF
DNA: TGTGCCAGCAGCGCTCGGACATACCGGTATGGCTACACCTTC

length: 15
D: TRBD1
J: TRBJ2-7
V: TRBV28
size: .
CDR3: CARRPGPGQDYEQYF
DNA: TGTGCCCGCAGACCTGGCCCGGGACAGGACTACGAGCAGTACTTC

length: 12
D: .
J: TRBJ2-1
V: TRBV7-2
size: few
CDR3: CASSLLGIEQFF
DNA: TGTGCCAGCAGCTTATTAGGGATTGAGCAGTTCTTC

length: 16
D: .
J: TRBJ1-5
V: TRBV7-2
size: many
CDR3: CASSLDSSYSNQPQHF
DNA: TGTGCCAGCAGCTTAGACAGCAGTTATAGCAATCAGCCCCAGCATTTT

length: 15
D: .
J: TRBJ2-1
V: TRBV7-8
size: .
CDR3: CASSKDIPHLNEQFF
DNA: TGTGCCAGCAGCAAGGACATTCCGCACCTCAATGAGCAGTTCTTC

length: 16
D: TRBD2
J: TRBJ2-2
V: TRBV5-1
size: .
CDR3: CASSPPSGGGTGELFF
DNA: TGCGCCAGCAGCCCCCCTAGCGGGGGAGGCACCGGGGAGCTGTTTTTT

length: 16
D: .
J: TRBJ2-5
V: TRBV10-3
size: .
CDR3: CAISMEAARDQETQYF
DNA: TGTGCCATCTCAATGGAAGCTGCCCGGGACCAAGAGACCCAGTACTTC

length: 12
D: .
J: TRBJ2-3
V: TRBV20-1
size: few
CDR3: CSATGTGNTQYF
DNA: TGCAGTGCCACCGGGACTGGTAACACGCAGTATTTT

length: 16
D: .
J: TRBJ2-6
V: TRBV7-9
size: .
CDR3: CASSLDAGAGANVLTF
DNA: TGTGCCAGCAGCTTAGACGCAGGGGCTGGGGCCAACGTCCTGACTTTC

length: 15
D: TRBD1
J: TRBJ1-1
V: TRBV5-1
size: few
CDR3: CASSFSGQSNTEAFF
DNA: TGCGCCAGCAGCTTCTCGGGACAGTCGAACACTGAAGCTTTCTTT

length: 11
D: .
J: TRBJ2-7
V: TRBV28
size: many
CDR3: CASRGGDEQYF
DNA: TGTGCCAGCAGGGGGGGCGACGAGCAGTACTTC

length: 15
D: .
J: TRBJ2-7
V: TRBV27
size: .
CDR3: CASSSQGISACEQYF
DNA: TGTGCCAGCAGTTCGCAGGGAATTAGCGCCTGCGAGCAGTACTTC

length: 14
D: TRBD1
J: TRBJ1-2
V: TRBV20-1
size: many
CDR3: CSARNPGGYYGYTF
DNA: TGCAGTGCTAGGAACCCAGGGGGCTACTATGGCTACACCTTC

length: 14
D: .
J: TRBJ1-1
V: TRBV4-1
size: many
CDR3: CASSRGGTNTEAFF
DNA: TGCGCCAGCAGCCGCGGGGGCACAAACACTGAAGCTTTCTTT

length: 14
D: .
J: TRBJ1-2
V: TRBV7-9
size: many
CDR3: CASSLLGSIYGYTF
DNA: TGTGCCAGCAGCTTATTGGGCTCGATCTATGGCTACACCTTC

length: 17
D: TRBD2
J: TRBJ2-1
V: TRBV4-3
size: .
CDR3: CASSQDLEWGGYNEQFF
DNA: TGCGCCAGCAGCCAAGATCTTGAGTGGGGGGGCTACAATGAGCAGTTCTTC

length: 10
D: .
J: TRBJ1-1
V: TRBV6-1
size: .
CDR3: CASSETEAFF
DNA: TGTGCCAGCAGTGAAACTGAAGCTTTCTTT

length: 17
D: TRBD2
J: TRBJ2-7
V: TRBV6-5
size: few
CDR3: CASSYSSGGGTSYEQYF
DNA: TGTGCCAGCAGTTACAGTAGCGGGGGGGGCACTTCCTACGAGCAGTACTTC

length: 15
D: TRBD1
J: TRBJ2-7
V: TRBV6-5
size: .
CDR3: CASSYTFGTGTEQYF
DNA: TGTGCCAGCAGTTACACGTTTGGGACAGGGACCGAGCAGTACTTC

length: 16
D: TRBD1
J: TRBJ2-2
V: TRBV28
size: many
CDR3: CAGCTRQGVGTGELFF
DNA: TGTGCCGGCTGCACTCGTCAGGGGGTAGGCACCGGGGAGCTGTTTTTT

length: 16
D: TRBD2
J: TRBJ2-1
V: TRBV4-1
size: few
CDR3: CASSLRTSGQYNEQFF
DNA: TGCGCCAGCAGCCTACGGACTAGCGGGCAATACAATGAGCAGTTCTTC

length: 15
D: TRBD1
J: TRBJ2-4
V: TRBV13
size: .
CDR3: CASSDSGQGADEQYF
DNA: TGTGCCAGCAGCGACTCGGGACAGGGGGCCGATGAGCAGTACTTC

length: 12
D: .
J: TRBJ1-2
V: TRBV25-1
size: few
CDR3: CASSESGSGYTF
DNA: TGTGCCAGCAGTGAATCTGGTAGTGGCTACACCTTC

length: 18
D: .
J: TRBJ1-4
V: TRBV4-1
size: .
CDR3: CASSQDDGGPGSNEKLFF
DNA: TGCGCCAGCAGCCAAGATGACGGGGGGCCCGGGTCTAATGAAAAGCTGTTTTTT

length: 17
D: .
J: TRBJ2-6
V: TRBV5-4
size: .
CDR3: CASSLDQISSGANVRTF
DNA: TGTGCCAGCAGCTTGGATCAGATAAGTTCTGGGGCCAACGTCCGGACTTTC

length: 16
D: TRBD2
J: TRBJ2-1
V: TRBV9
size: many
CDR3: CASSVSAGGPRDEQFF
DNA: TGTGCCAGCAGCGTATCAGCGGGGGGGCCTAGGGATGAGCAGTTCTTC

length: 13
D: .
J: TRBJ1-1
V: TRBV7-7
size: many
CDR3: CASSMGETTEAFF
DNA: TGTGCTAGCAGCATGGGGGAGACCACTGAAGCTTTCTTT

length: 14
D: .
J: TRBJ1-3
V: TRBV7-9
size: .
CDR3: CASTPRGSGNTIYF
DNA: TGTGCCAGCACCCCCAGGGGCTCCGGAAACACCATATATTTT